The 21 T cell receptor beta chains below come from one sample, sequenced in a study of molecular identifiers for immune sequencing clone quantification. TCRdb analysed the PCR reads with MiXCR anew, one entry per CDR3 protein. The table shows over 90,000 distinct CDR3 sequences, with 30% to 35% occurring only once. Sequenced: naive CD8+ T cells from blood, with Jurkat cell RNA spiked in. Indicated subset: FACS-sorted CD8+CD4-CCR7+CD45RA+ naive T cells. All receptors come from a human donor in good health. Some libraries in this study had Jurkat cell RNA spiked in.

This clonotype was seen a handful of times. CDR3 amino acids: CASCKGQGSHNEQFF. The CDR3 DNA sequence: TGTGCCAGCTGCAAGGGCCAGGGTTCGCACAATGAGCAGTTCTTC. This rearrangement joins TRBV2 to TRBJ2-1; possible D gene TRBD1, 5 bases. This CDR3 is 15 amino acids long. Germline V gene lookup returns CDR1 SNHLY and CDR2 FYNNEI. Trimming pared 8 bases from V and 5 bases from J, leaving 19 bases between.

This clonotype was counted once. A clone one base away is much larger, so this may be a read error. The conserved phenylalanine or tryptophan is not found at the CDR3 terminus, so this likely reflects a read error. CDR3 sequence: CASIFLAGPGANVLTI. As DNA, the CDR3 is TGTGCCAGCATATTCTTGGCGGGACCGGGGGCCAACGTCCTGACTATC. The chain carries TRBV7-2 and TRBJ2-6, with D possibly being TRBD2 (6 bases). In germline, CDR1 is SGHTA, CDR2 FQGNSA. The CDR3 sequence is 16 residues long. The V gene lost 7 bases and the J gene lost 4 bases, with 17 bases spanning the gap.

Comments on this clonotype: At one end, the junction sequence differs from germline, possibly due to a read error. The rearrangement joins TRBV19 to TRBJ1-1, with D hard to call. Looked up from germline, CDR1 is LNHDA and CDR2 is SQIVND (reference sequence). This CDR3 has 14 amino acids. CDR3 protein: CASSIVGLNTGAFF. The CDR3 DNA is TGTGCCAGTAGTATAGTGGGATTGAACACTGGAGCTTTCTTT. The entire variable domain, with the rest obtained from reference TRBV19 and TRBJ1-1, is as follows: DGGITQSPKYLFRKEGQNVTLSCEQNLNHDAMYWYRQDPGQGLRLIYYSQIVNDFQKGDIAEGYSVSREKKESFPLTVTSAQKNPTAFYLCASSIVGLNTGAFFGQGTRLTVV.

Many counts were recorded for this clonotype. The rearrangement joins TRBV7-9 to TRBJ2-3, with TRBD1 as a possible D gene (5 bases). V lost 3 bases and J lost 6, with 7 bases in between. The length of the CDR3 is 12 residues. CDR1 SEHNR and CDR2 FQNEAQ come from the germline V gene (reference sequence). CDR3 nucleotide sequence: TGTGCCAGCAGCTTCAGGGTTGATACGCAGTATTTT. Protein product: CASSFRVDTQYF.

This chain connects TRBV18 to TRBJ2-5; TRBD2 aligns across 7 bases. CDR1 and CDR2 (germline): KGHSH, LQKENI. This CDR3 has 15 residues. The V gene end was trimmed by 4 bases and the J gene end by 4 bases; junction bases not matched to a gene: 9. The CDR3 nucleotides read TGTGCCAGCTCACTGGAGCGGGATGACGGAGAGACCCAGTACTTC. Its translation: CASSLERDDGETQYF.

The V gene is TRBV7-2, the J gene TRBJ2-7; TRBD2 agrees at 9 bases. The ends lost 0 bases at V and 4 bases at J; junction bases unmatched: 4. This CDR3 region has 15 residues. Germline CDR1 SGHTA, CDR2 FQGNSA. The chain's CDR3 is CASSLALAGSYEQYF. The DNA of the CDR3 is TGTGCCAGCAGCTTAGCCCTAGCGGGATCATACGAGCAGTACTTC.

This clonotype appeared a few times. CDR3 DNA sequence: TGTGCCAGCAGTGGGAGACTAACCGGGCCCGGGGAGCTGTTTTTT. Translation: CASSGRLTGPGELFF. This chain joins TRBV6-1 and TRBJ2-2; TRBD2 might be the D (5 bases). In germline, CDR1 is MNHNS, CDR2 SASEGT. This CDR3 region has 15 residues. Trimming pared 4 bases from V and 6 bases from J, leaving 15 bases between.

The count of this clonotype is one. This sequence joins TRBV19 and TRBJ2-1; D not certain. The CDR3 totals 13 residues. With 4 bases removed from V and 9 bases from J, the gap between germline ends came to 13 bases. Looked up from germline, CDR1 is LNHDA and CDR2 is SQIVND (reference sequence). The DNA of the CDR3 is TGTGCCAGTAGTAAGCCCCCAGGCGGTGAGCAGTTCTTC. It codes for CASSKPPGGEQFF. The variable domain in full, with the rest retrieved from reference TRBV19 and TRBJ2-1, is DGGITQSPKYLFRKEGQNVTLSCEQNLNHDAMYWYRQDPGQGLRLIYYSQIVNDFQKGDIAEGYSVSREKKESFPLTVTSAQKNPTAFYLCASSKPPGGEQFFGPGTRLTVL.

A remark on this clonotype: Likely a read error: the CDR3 ends without its conserved phenylalanine or tryptophan. The gene calls are TRBV7-3 and TRBJ2-7, with D possibly TRBD1 on 6 matching bases. The DNA end is more similar to TRBJ2-1, so the J call may be wrong. This CDR3 has 14 residues. Germline loops: CDR1 SGHTA, CDR2 FQGTGA. Here the CDR3 DNA reads TGTGCCAGCAGCCCCAGGGGTTCCTCCTACGAGCAGTTCATC. Encoded protein: CASSPRGSSYEQFI.

As regards this clonotype: The junction departs from the called germline gene at one end, perhaps through a read error. V and J are TRBV6-1 and TRBJ1-5, with TRBD1 matching 7 bases. The CDR3 is 14 amino acids. Germline V gene sequence: CDR1 MNHNS, CDR2 SASEGT. This chain's CDR3 is CATEGTDCNQPQQF. The CDR3 nucleotides read TGTGCCACCGAAGGGACAGATTGCAATCAGCCCCAGCAATTT.

The chain recombines TRBV25-1 with TRBJ1-4; D is perhaps TRBD1 (6 bases). This CDR3 is built from 13 residues. Germline-derived CDR1 and CDR2 are MGHDK and SYGVNS. Trimming took off 3 bases at V and 12 bases at J, with 14 bases between the two ends. DNA for the CDR3: TGTGCCAGCAGTGATAGACAGGAGGAAGAACTGTTTTTT. Its protein product is CASSDRQEEELFF.

This chain links TRBV25-1 with TRBJ2-1; the match to TRBD1 covers 9 bases. Germline trimming cut 3 bases from V and 5 bases from J; bases unmatched to any gene: 14. The CDR3 is made up of 18 amino acids. In germline, CDR1 is MGHDK, CDR2 SYGVNS. DNA for the CDR3: TGTGCCAGCAGTGACATCGGGACGACAGGGGGATCTAACAATGAGCAGTTCTTC. As protein: CASSDIGTTGGSNNEQFF.

This clonotype was observed a few times. V and J are TRBV27 and TRBJ2-7; possibly TRBD1 for D (5 bases). The CDR3 runs 15 residues. V was trimmed by 2 bases and J by 2 bases, leaving 13 bases between them. Germline V gene lookup returns CDR1 MNHEY and CDR2 SMNVEV (reference sequence). The CDR3 protein is CASSLAPDITYEQYF. The CDR3 DNA is TGTGCCAGCAGTTTAGCTCCGGACATTACCTACGAGCAGTACTTC.

At least ten counts were recorded for this clonotype. This chain connects TRBV27 to TRBJ1-1, with unresolved D. V was clipped by 1 base and J by 2 bases, with 8 bases between them. This CDR3 contains 14 residues. Per the germline V gene, CDR1 is MNHEY and CDR2 is SMNVEV (reference sequence). Written as DNA, the CDR3 is TGTGCCAGCAGTTTATGGGCGGGTAACACTGAAGCTTTCTTT. This gives the protein CASSLWAGNTEAFF.

The chain is built from TRBV4-3 and TRBJ2-3, with 10 positions matching TRBD2. CDR1 is LGHNA and CDR2 is YSLEER in the germline V gene. Losses at the gene ends were 3 bases for V and 5 bases for J; bases not matched to a gene: 5. This CDR3 has 15 amino acids. In DNA, the CDR3 is TGCGCCAGCAGCCAGCTAGCGGGAGTTCTAGATACGCAGTATTTT. The encoded protein is CASSQLAGVLDTQYF.

This clonotype was recorded a few times. This chain links TRBV7-6 with TRBJ2-5; either TRBD1 or TRBD2 may fit D (6 bases each). Germline values: CDR1 SGHVS, CDR2 FNYEAQ. With 1 base removed from V and 2 bases from J, the gap between germline ends came to 17 bases. This CDR3 has 17 amino acids. The chain's CDR3 is CASSLVGAGRRQETQYF. The CDR3 nucleotides read TGTGCCAGCAGCTTAGTGGGGGCGGGGCGAAGACAAGAGACCCAGTACTTC.

This clonotype has just one count. A much larger clone sits a single nucleotide away, making a read error possible. The chain recombines TRBV29-1 with TRBJ2-7; 10 positions match TRBD1. The CDR3 is 14 amino acids. The V gene's germline CDR1 is SQVTM and CDR2 ANQGSEA. The CDR3 DNA reads TGCAGCGGTGAACCGGGGGACAGGGGTTACGAGCAGTACTTC. Translation: CSGEPGDRGYEQYF.

The gene calls are TRBV11-2 and TRBJ2-7; the D gene is possibly TRBD2 (5 bases). Germline CDR1 is SGHAT and CDR2 is FQNNGV. V gave up 5 bases and J gave up 2 bases, with 16 bases separating them. The CDR3 contains 15 residues. CDR3 nucleotide sequence: TGTGCCAGCAGCACCGCGGAGGCTCCTGCCTACGAGCAGTACTTC. This codes for CASSTAEAPAYEQYF.

This clonotype was observed at least ten times. This chain connects TRBV7-9 to TRBJ2-2; a possible D gene is TRBD2 (6 bases). The CDR3 covers 16 residues. CDR1 is SEHNR, CDR2 FQNEAQ, per germline (reference sequence). Deletions cut 5 bases from V and 4 bases from J, with 17 bases between. The CDR3 here is CASSGSGGRGTGELFF. The CDR3, as DNA: TGTGCCAGCAGCGGATCCGGGGGTAGAGGCACCGGGGAGCTGTTTTTT. The complete variable domain, with remaining parts taken from reference TRBV7-9 and TRBJ2-2, reads DTGVSQNPRHKITKRGQNVTFRCDPISEHNRLYWYRQTLGQGPEFLTYFQNEAQLEKSRLLSDRFSAERPKGSFSTLEIQRTEQGDSAMYLCASSGSGGRGTGELFFGEGSRLTVL.

On this clonotype: This may stem from a read error, because a much larger clone lies one nucleotide away. The genes are TRBV28 and TRBJ1-5; unclear D gene. Germline V gene sequence: CDR1 MDHEN, CDR2 SYDVKM. The CDR3 spans 14 residues. The DNA of the CDR3 is TGTGCCAGCAGTTTCTGGGCGAGCAATCGGCCCCAGCATTTT. It is translated as CASSFWASNRPQHF.

The chain is built from TRBV7-9 and TRBJ2-1; D ambiguous. Germline V lookup: CDR1 SEHNR, CDR2 FQNEAQ (reference sequence). The CDR3 is made up of 13 amino acids. V lost 3 bases, J lost 9 bases, and 12 bases lay in between. CDR3 residues: CASSLVVDSEQFF. The CDR3 DNA sequence: TGTGCCAGCAGCTTGGTGGTAGATAGTGAGCAGTTCTTC.